What follows are 30 T cell receptor beta chains derived from one specimen sequenced in a study of blood T cell repertoires in COVID-19. Using immunoSEQ multiplex PCR, the repertoire was profiled, and TCRdb retains in-frame clones only, with some absent. Among 15,000 to 20,000 clones, 70% to 85% were seen once, and the ten largest hold 5.5% to 6.5%. The sample taken for sequencing was peripheral blood. The source of these receptors is a human donor in a cohort sampled during active COVID-19.

The genes are TRBV6-6 and TRBJ2-5; 14 nucleotides align to TRBD2. The CDR3 has 16 amino acids. J gave up 5 bases and V 5 bases, and 7 bases lay outside the gene matches. Germline V gives CDR1 MNHNY, CDR2 SVGAGI (reference sequence). The CDR3 loop is CASSGLAGGSGETQYF. The CDR3 coding sequence is TGTGCCAGCAGTGGACTAGCGGGAGGTTCCGGGGAGACCCAGTACTTC.

This clone showed up just once. The rearrangement joins TRBV27 to TRBJ2-7, with D perhaps matching TRBD2 (6 bases). The germline gives CDR1 MNHEY, CDR2 SMNVEV (reference sequence). The CDR3 spans 15 residues. Trimming stripped 0 bases from V and 4 bases from J, with 13 bases between. Written as DNA, the CDR3 is TGTGCCAGCAGTTTATCCGGGGGAGGTGGATACGAGCAGTACTTC. Amino acid sequence: CASSLSGGGGYEQYF.

CDR3 in amino acids: CASSVGLAGSGVQYF. CDR3 DNA: TGTGCCAGCAGCGTTGGACTAGCGGGGAGTGGGGTGCAGTACTTC. This sequence joins TRBV9 and TRBJ2-7, with TRBD2 matching 12 bases. The CDR3 runs 15 residues. The J segment lost 9 bases and the V segment lost 2 bases, leaving 9 bases of the junction unmatched. Germline V gene data show CDR1 as SGDLS and CDR2 as YYNGEE.

This chain uses TRBV5-6 with TRBJ2-1, with TRBD1 as a possible D gene (6 bases). CDR1 SGHDT and CDR2 YYEEEE come from the germline V gene. The CDR3 length is 14 residues. V was cut by 2 bases and J by 6 bases, with 12 bases left in between. This CDR3 reads CASSFGGRGNEQFF. The CDR3, as DNA: TGTGCCAGCAGCTTTGGTGGCAGGGGCAATGAGCAGTTCTTC.

The chain is built from TRBV2 and TRBJ1-5; D is uncertain. The V and J ends lost 7 bases and 3 bases respectively, with 10 bases between them. CDR1 is SNHLY, CDR2 FYNNEI, per germline. The CDR3 has 13 amino acids. CDR3 DNA sequence: TGTGCCAGCATGGCAGATAACAATCAGCCCCAGCATTTT. It translates to CASMADNNQPQHF.

Comments on this clone: Other nucleotide sequences in the sample specify the same CDR3. J is TRBJ2-1 and V is TRBV4-3, with TRBD2 matching 11 bases. Looked up from germline, CDR1 is LGHNA and CDR2 is YSLEER. Trimming removed 3 bases from V and 3 bases from J; junction bases left unmatched: 1. This CDR3 is built from 15 residues. The CDR3 here is CASSQGLADYNEQFF. CDR3 DNA: TGCGCCAGCAGCCAGGGACTAGCGGACTACAATGAGCAGTTCTTC.

The gene calls are TRBV18 and TRBJ1-4; D may be TRBD1 (5 bases). Germline V lookup: CDR1 KGHSH, CDR2 LQKENI. The germline V and J ends were trimmed by 4 bases and 10 bases, with 16 bases remaining between them. This CDR3 comprises 14 residues. CDR3 in DNA: TGTGCCAGCTCACGCCAGGGATGGGATGGAAAACTGTTTTTT. Residues: CASSRQGWDGKLFF.

The genes are TRBV29-1 and TRBJ2-7; D might be TRBD1 (6 bases). V was clipped by 1 base and J by 2 bases, with 18 bases between them. The CDR3 spans 16 residues. Per the germline V gene, CDR1 is SQVTM and CDR2 is ANQGSEA. The CDR3, as DNA: TGCAGCGTTGAAGGTTTAAGGACAGTTAGCACCTACGAGCAGTACTTC. Protein sequence: CSVEGLRTVSTYEQYF.

CDR3 amino acids: CASSRGQHTDTQYF. CDR3 sequence (DNA): TGTGCCAGCAGCCGGGGACAGCACACAGATACGCAGTATTTT. This chain uses TRBV7-2 with TRBJ2-3, with 7 bases identical to TRBD1. CDR1 is SGHTA and CDR2 is FQGNSA in the germline V gene. The CDR3 extends over 14 amino acids. Losses at the gene ends were 5 bases for V and 2 bases for J; bases not matched to a gene: 4. The entire variable domain, with the rest obtained from reference TRBV7-2 and TRBJ2-3, is as follows: GAGVSQSPSNKVTEKGKDVELRCDPISGHTALYWYRQSLGQGLEFLIYFQGNSAPDKSGLPSDRFSAERTGGSVSTLTIQRTQQEDSAVYLCASSRGQHTDTQYFGPGTRLTVL.

This clone was recorded only once. The gene calls are TRBV6-2 or TRBV6-3 and TRBJ2-5, with D perhaps TRBD2 (5 bases). Germline CDR1 and CDR2: MNHEY and SVGEGT. The CDR3 has 14 residues. With 6 bases removed from V and 2 bases from J, the gap between germline ends came to 13 bases. The CDR3 nucleotides are TGTGCCAGCAGCCCCCTCCGAGGGCAAGAGACCCAGTACTTC. Translating gives CASSPLRGQETQYF.

This clone was recorded a few times. The gene calls are TRBV29-1 and TRBJ2-1, with 10 positions matching TRBD1. Trimming removed 7 bases from V and 1 base from J; junction bases left unmatched: 4. Per germline, CDR1 SQVTM and CDR2 ANQGSEA. The CDR3 totals 14 residues. CDR3 residues: CSGTGQGSYNEQFF. The CDR3 nucleotides are TGCAGCGGGACGGGACAGGGGTCCTACAATGAGCAGTTCTTC.

The chain couples TRBV4-2 to TRBJ1-4; D is undetermined. This CDR3 is 15 amino acids long. The germline V and J ends were trimmed by 0 bases and 10 bases, with 15 bases remaining between them. Germline V lookup: CDR1 LGHNA, CDR2 YNFKEQ. CDR3 sequence (DNA): TGTGCCAGCAGCCAAGATGCAACAGTGATCGGAAAACTGTTTTTT. The encoded protein is CASSQDATVIGKLFF.

V and J are TRBV19 and TRBJ1-5, with D tentatively TRBD1 (6 bases). Germline CDR1 and CDR2: LNHDA and SQIVND (reference sequence). The CDR3 extends over 15 amino acids. Trimming cost V 5 bases and J 4 bases, with 15 bases left between them. CDR3 bases: TGTGCCAGTAGTGCCTCCGGGAGGGGGAATCAGCCCCAGCATTTT. Its translation: CASSASGRGNQPQHF.

The chain couples TRBV7-9 to TRBJ1-2, with D possibly matching TRBD1 (5 bases). The CDR3 spans 14 residues. V was clipped by 4 bases and J by 5 bases, with 14 bases between them. The germline V gene encodes CDR1 SEHNR and CDR2 FQNEAQ (reference sequence). CDR3: CASSYPGLAYGYTF. Written as DNA, the CDR3 is TGTGCCAGCAGCTACCCGGGACTGGCGTATGGCTACACCTTC.

The chain joins TRBV5-1 to TRBJ2-5; a weak D match, TRBD2 (6 bases). This CDR3 has 17 amino acids. Deletions cut 1 base from V and 1 base from J, with 17 bases between. CDR1 and CDR2 from the germline V gene are SGHRS and YFSETQ. As DNA, the CDR3 is TGCGCCAGCAGCTTGAGGTTGACTACCGGGAGCCAAGAGACCCAGTACTTC. This codes for CASSLRLTTGSQETQYF.

This clone was seen a few times. The chain joins TRBV4-3 to TRBJ1-5; 7 nucleotides line up with TRBD1. This CDR3 comprises 17 residues. The germline gives CDR1 LGHNA, CDR2 YSLEER. V lost 0 bases, J lost 6 bases, and 11 bases stayed unmatched. Here the CDR3 DNA reads TGCGCCAGCAGCCAAGATTGGGGCACAGGGGCCTTTCAGCCCCAGCATTTT. As protein: CASSQDWGTGAFQPQHF.

J is TRBJ2-1 and V is TRBV7-9; 9 bases match TRBD2. Losses at the gene ends were 8 bases for V and 0 bases for J; bases not matched to a gene: 11. Germline V gene sequence: CDR1 SEHNR, CDR2 FQNEAQ (reference sequence). This CDR3 is 17 amino acids long. CDR3 region: CASLGTSTPSSYNEQFF. The CDR3 DNA is TGTGCCAGCCTGGGGACTAGCACCCCGAGCTCCTACAATGAGCAGTTCTTC.

This chain uses TRBV11-1 with TRBJ2-1; 7 nucleotides match TRBD1. CDR1 SGHAT and CDR2 FQDESV come from the germline V gene (reference sequence). The CDR3 is 15 residues long. The V gene end was trimmed by 5 bases and the J gene end by 0 bases; junction bases not matched to a gene: 4. Here the CDR3 reads CASSLGQISYNEQFF. The CDR3 DNA reads TGTGCCAGCAGCCTGGGACAGATCTCCTACAATGAGCAGTTCTTC. The full variable domain, in which reference TRBV11-1 and TRBJ2-1 provide the parts outside the CDR3, is EAEVAQSPRYKITEKSQAVAFWCDPISGHATLYWYRQILGQGPELLVQFQDESVVDDSQLPKDRFSAERLKGVDSTLKIQPAELGDSAMYLCASSLGQISYNEQFFGPGTRLTVL.

The chain recombines TRBV6-5 with TRBJ2-7; TRBD1 matches 7 bases. Germline V gene lookup returns CDR1 MNHEY and CDR2 SVGAGI. The CDR3 is 13 residues long. V shed 8 bases and J 0 bases; nucleotides not matched to a gene: 4. CDR3 amino acids: CASGTATSYEQYF. The CDR3 DNA reads as TGTGCCAGCGGGACAGCCACCTCCTACGAGCAGTACTTC.

The CDR3 bases are TGTGCCAGCAGACAGGGATCCTACGAGCAGTACTTC. This encodes CASRQGSYEQYF. This rearrangement joins TRBV5-4 to TRBJ2-7, with D perhaps matching TRBD1 (6 bases). V was clipped by 5 bases and J by 1 base, with 7 bases between them. From germline, CDR1 is SGHNT and CDR2 YYREEE (reference sequence). CDR3 size: 12 residues. The full variable domain, rest sourced from reference TRBV5-4 and TRBJ2-7, is ETGVTQSPTHLIKTRGQQVTLRCSSQSGHNTVSWYQQALGQGPQFIFQYYREEENGRGNFPPRFSGLQFPNYSSELNVNALELDDSALYLCASRQGSYEQYFGPGTRLTVT.

The chain carries TRBV28 and TRBJ2-1; 8 bases agree with TRBD1. Germline trimming cut 5 bases from V and 4 bases from J; bases unmatched to any gene: 13. Per germline, CDR1 MDHEN and CDR2 SYDVKM. CDR3 size: 17 residues. CDR3 sequence: CASSPGDRPRFYNEQFF. The CDR3 DNA sequence: TGTGCCAGCAGTCCCGGGGACAGGCCTAGATTTTACAATGAGCAGTTCTTC.

This clone was counted a few times. The chain is built from TRBV27 and TRBJ1-5; possibly TRBD1 for D (5 bases). Per the germline V gene, CDR1 is MNHEY and CDR2 is SMNVEV (reference sequence). CDR3 length equals 14 residues. V gave up 2 bases and J gave up 6 bases, with 11 bases separating them. The CDR3 loop reads CASSLQGSGQPQHF. The CDR3 nucleotides are TGTGCCAGCAGTTTACAGGGTAGTGGTCAGCCCCAGCATTTT.

The chain carries TRBV5-4 and TRBJ1-2; D perhaps matches TRBD1 (5 bases). V lost 5 bases and J 8 bases, leaving 16 bases between the germline ends. The V gene's germline CDR1 is SGHNT and CDR2 YYREEE (reference sequence). The CDR3 has 13 amino acids. CDR3 nucleotides: TGTGCCAGCAGGCGCAGGGCTTACTTCGGCTACACCTTC. Amino acid sequence: CASRRRAYFGYTF. Drawing the rest from reference TRBV5-4 and TRBJ1-2, the complete variable domain is ETGVTQSPTHLIKTRGQQVTLRCSSQSGHNTVSWYQQALGQGPQFIFQYYREEENGRGNFPPRFSGLQFPNYSSELNVNALELDDSALYLCASRRRAYFGYTFGSGTRLTVV.

The V and J genes are TRBV27 and TRBJ2-7; TRBD2 matches at 10 bases. The CDR3 has 16 residues. The junction had 6 bases not matched to a gene; V was cut back by 4 bases and J by 0 bases. The germline V gene encodes CDR1 MNHEY and CDR2 SMNVEV (reference sequence). The DNA of the CDR3 is TGTGCCAGCAGTTCCGCGACTAGCGGGTACTCCTACGAGCAGTACTTC. Translated: CASSSATSGYSYEQYF.

The chain carries TRBV6-4 and TRBJ2-3; 7 nucleotides match TRBD2. Trimming cost V 6 bases and J 5 bases; bases outside gene matches: 11. CDR3 length: 15 residues. From germline, CDR1 is MRHNA and CDR2 SNTAGT. CDR3 DNA: TGTGCCAGCAGCCCCAGCGGGAACGGGGAAGATACGCAGTATTTT. Its protein product is CASSPSGNGEDTQYF.

By frequency in the sample, this clone is medium-sized. The chain couples TRBV5-4 to TRBJ2-3; TRBD2 agrees at 13 bases. The CDR3 sequence is 16 residues long. Germline V CDR1 and CDR2: SGHNT, YYREEE (reference sequence). The ends lost 4 bases at V and 2 bases at J; junction bases unmatched: 4. This CDR3 reads CASSPGLAGYTDTQYF. In DNA, the CDR3 is TGTGCCAGCAGCCCGGGACTAGCGGGGTACACAGATACGCAGTATTTT.

The chain combines TRBV7-3 with TRBJ2-2, with 11 nucleotides matching TRBD2. The CDR3 sequence is 15 residues long. The germline V gene encodes CDR1 SGHTA and CDR2 FQGTGA. After removal of 5 bases from V and 3 bases from J, the junction contained 2 bases not matched to a gene. CDR3 bases: TGTGCCAGCAGCCGGGGACTAGCGGACACCGGGGAGCTGTTTTTT. Translated: CASSRGLADTGELFF.

As to this clone: It is unclear where the CDR3 begins or ends on the DNA, so no DNA is shown, and the CDR3 is as TCRdb lists it. The gene calls are TRBV10-1 and TRBJ2-7; the table's D call, TRBD2, has no DNA check behind it. Both ends counted, the CDR3 spans 22 residues. CDR1 and CDR2 from the germline V gene are WNHNN and SYGVQD (reference sequence). The CDR3 loop reads CATQGLAGANHRPYEQYFEQYF.

The rearrangement joins TRBV4-1 to TRBJ2-1; D might be TRBD2 (5 bases). Germline loops: CDR1 MGHRA, CDR2 YSYEKL. The CDR3 runs 16 residues. With 0 bases removed from V and 1 base from J, the gap between germline ends came to 10 bases. CDR3 DNA: TGCGCCAGCAGCCAAGATGGCAGCGGTTCCTACAATGAGCAGTTCTTC. It translates to CASSQDGSGSYNEQFF.

This chain joins TRBV19 and TRBJ1-1; D gene ambiguous. The CDR3 contains 15 residues. V was trimmed by 3 bases and J by 1 base, leaving 12 bases between them. CDR1 is LNHDA and CDR2 is SQIVND in the germline V gene (reference sequence). CDR3 protein: CASSIGLLQNTEAFF. The CDR3 DNA follows: TGTGCCAGTAGTATTGGGCTCCTCCAGAACACTGAAGCTTTCTTT.